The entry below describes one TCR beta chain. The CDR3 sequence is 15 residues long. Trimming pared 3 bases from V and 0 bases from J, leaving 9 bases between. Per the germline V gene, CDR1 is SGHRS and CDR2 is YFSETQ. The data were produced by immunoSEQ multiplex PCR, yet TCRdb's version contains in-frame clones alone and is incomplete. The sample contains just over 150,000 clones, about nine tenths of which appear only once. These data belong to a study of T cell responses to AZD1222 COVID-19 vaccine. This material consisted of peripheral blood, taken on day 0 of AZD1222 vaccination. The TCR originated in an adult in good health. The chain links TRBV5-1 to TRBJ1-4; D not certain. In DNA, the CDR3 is TGCGCCAGCAGCTCCCTGTCGTCAACTAATGAAAAACTGTTTTTT. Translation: CASSSLSSTNEKLFF.